The 17 T cell receptor beta chains presented below share a single source sample, sequenced in a study of cytomegalovirus exposure and HLA in healthy donors. This table comes from immunoSEQ multiplex PCR, and its TCRdb copy is limited to in-frame clones, with some not included. Of 120,000 or so clones in the sample, more than 75% were seen once. Material: PBMCs. These receptors all stem from a woman aged 25 to 45 in good health and CMV-seronegative.

To note about this clone: The same CDR3 can be traced to other DNA sequences in this sample. This chain uses TRBV9 with TRBJ1-1, with 8 bases matching TRBD1. There are 15 residues in the CDR3. With 4 bases clipped from V and 2 bases from J, the junction kept 7 bases outside the gene matches. Germline CDR1 is SGDLS and CDR2 is YYNGEE. The CDR3 DNA follows: TGTGCCAGCAGCCCCTTTGGACAGGGAAACACTGAAGCTTTCTTT. Translated, it gives CASSPFGQGNTEAFF.

The chain combines TRBV7-3 with TRBJ2-1, with D hard to call. Trimming stripped 5 bases from V and 0 bases from J, with 11 bases between. Per germline, CDR1 SGHTA and CDR2 FQGTGA. CDR3 length equals 15 residues. The CDR3 spells CASSLAKSSYNEQFF. The CDR3 DNA sequence: TGTGCCAGCAGCCTCGCAAAGAGCTCCTACAATGAGCAGTTCTTC.

The chain recombines TRBV7-9 with TRBJ1-5; 7 bases line up with TRBD1. V trimming: 5 bases; J trimming: 6 bases; junction bases outside the gene matches: 13. This CDR3 contains 16 residues. CDR1 is SEHNR and CDR2 is FQNEAQ in the germline V gene (reference sequence). The CDR3 is CASSPGDREEAQPQHF. The CDR3 DNA reads TGTGCCAGCAGCCCGGGAGACAGGGAAGAGGCTCAGCCCCAGCATTTT. Filled out from reference TRBV7-9 and TRBJ1-5, the complete variable domain reads DTGVSQNPRHKITKRGQNVTFRCDPISEHNRLYWYRQTLGQGPEFLTYFQNEAQLEKSRLLSDRFSAERPKGSFSTLEIQRTEQGDSAMYLCASSPGDREEAQPQHFGDGTRLSIL.

The V gene is TRBV7-6, the J gene TRBJ2-1; unclear D gene. The V gene's germline CDR1 is SGHVS and CDR2 FNYEAQ. Trimming removed 4 bases at V and 5 bases at J, with 9 bases between. The CDR3 sequence is 13 residues long. The CDR3 region is CASSSRWDNEQFF. In DNA, the CDR3 is TGTGCCAGCAGCTCGCGGTGGGACAATGAGCAGTTCTTC.

The chain combines TRBV5-8 with TRBJ1-2, with D uncertain. V lost 1 base and J lost 3, with 10 bases in between. The germline CDR1 and CDR2 sequences are SGHTS and YDEGEE. CDR3 length: 14 residues. The CDR3 DNA follows: TGTGCCAGCAGCTTGTCAGGAAACGACTATGGCTACACCTTC. Its protein product is CASSLSGNDYGYTF.

This clone has just a few counts. The gene calls are TRBV5-1 and TRBJ1-6; D is unclear. Trimming pared 0 bases from V and 8 bases from J, leaving 12 bases between. Germline lookup yields CDR1 SGHRS and CDR2 YFSETQ. There are 15 residues in the CDR3. The CDR3 DNA reads TGCGCCAGCAGCTTGGCCGGAAGGGAGGATTCACCCCTCCACTTT. Amino acid sequence: CASSLAGREDSPLHF.

This sequence joins TRBV19 and TRBJ1-2; 7 positions agree with TRBD1. The germline gives CDR1 LNHDA, CDR2 SQIVND (reference sequence). Unmatched junction bases numbered 11, after V lost 9 bases and J lost 1 base. The CDR3 spans 15 residues. CDR3 DNA sequence: TGTGCCAGCGCTCCGGGACAGAGAGTTAACTATGGCTACACCTTC. Residues: CASAPGQRVNYGYTF.

The V and J genes are TRBV9 and TRBJ2-7; D unclear. CDR1 and CDR2 (germline): SGDLS, YYNGEE. The CDR3 totals 15 residues. Between the trimmed V and J ends, which lost 2 bases and 0 bases, there was a span of 12 bases. The CDR3 bases are TGTGCCAGCAGCGTGTGGGCGTCGAGCTCCTACGAGCAGTACTTC. This codes for CASSVWASSSYEQYF. The full variable domain, completed using reference TRBV9 and TRBJ2-7, is DSGVTQTPKHLITATGQRVTLRCSPRSGDLSVYWYQQSLDQGLQFLIQYYNGEERAKGNILERFSAQQFPDLHSELNLSSLELGDSALYFCASSVWASSSYEQYFGPGTRLTVT.

The V and J genes are TRBV19 and TRBJ2-7; weak D call: TRBD2 (6 bases). This CDR3 contains 14 residues. Trimming shortened V by 4 bases and J by 2 bases, and 12 bases separated the two germline ends. Germline V gene sequence: CDR1 LNHDA, CDR2 SQIVND (reference sequence). CDR3: CASSSQGGTYEQYF. CDR3 sequence (DNA): TGTGCCAGTAGTAGTCAGGGAGGAACCTACGAGCAGTACTTC.

The rearrangement links TRBV19 to TRBJ2-7, with 13 bases lining up with TRBD2. The CDR3 spans 15 residues. The germline V gene has CDR1 LNHDA and CDR2 SQIVND (reference sequence). V dropped 6 bases and J dropped 6; count of bases not matched to a gene: 8. The CDR3 reads CASSPTSGGSSEQYF. The CDR3 DNA is TGTGCCAGTAGCCCGACTAGCGGGGGGAGTTCCGAGCAGTACTTC.

The chain links TRBV29-1 to TRBJ1-2; the match to TRBD1 covers 8 bases. CDR3 size: 14 residues. Germline V gene sequence: CDR1 SQVTM, CDR2 ANQGSEA. V was clipped by 4 bases and J by 2 bases; unmatched bases: 6. The CDR3 protein is CSVVTWTGNYGYTF. In DNA, the CDR3 is TGCAGCGTTGTCACCTGGACAGGGAACTATGGCTACACCTTC.

This clone has a single count. The V gene is TRBV11-2, the J gene TRBJ2-5; tentative D call: TRBD2 (7 bases). In germline, CDR1 is SGHAT, CDR2 FQNNGV. The CDR3 spans 15 residues. Trimming took off 1 base at V and 5 bases at J, with 14 bases between the two ends. The CDR3 region is CASSLVRGPKETQYF. In DNA form, the CDR3 reads TGTGCCAGCAGCTTAGTGCGGGGGCCGAAGGAGACCCAGTACTTC.

This chain uses TRBV7-8 with TRBJ1-1, with 12 bases lining up with TRBD1. Germline CDR1 reads SGHVS; CDR2 reads FQNEAQ. The CDR3 runs to 15 residues. Trimming at V came to 5 bases and at J to 7 bases, leaving 8 bases not matched to a gene. CDR3 amino acids: CASSPSGTGGFEAFF. The CDR3 DNA is TGTGCCAGCAGCCCCTCGGGGACAGGGGGCTTTGAAGCTTTCTTT.

V gene TRBV5-4 combines with J gene TRBJ1-1, with TRBD1 as a possible D gene (6 bases). Germline CDR1 and CDR2: SGHNT and YYREEE (reference sequence). The CDR3 is 18 amino acids. Trimming took off 0 bases at V and 1 base at J, with 19 bases between the two ends. The chain's CDR3 is CASSLGFGGGAWNTEAFF. The CDR3 nucleotides read TGTGCCAGCAGCTTGGGGTTTGGCGGGGGCGCGTGGAACACTGAAGCTTTCTTT. Full variable domain (outside the CDR3, taken from reference TRBV5-4 and TRBJ1-1): ETGVTQSPTHLIKTRGQQVTLRCSSQSGHNTVSWYQQALGQGPQFIFQYYREEENGRGNFPPRFSGLQFPNYSSELNVNALELDDSALYLCASSLGFGGGAWNTEAFFGQGTRLTVV.

Only one count was recorded for this clone. The CDR3 sequence is CASSLRRADTQYF. CDR3 coding DNA: TGTGCCAGCAGCTTAAGGCGGGCAGATACGCAGTATTTT. The chain combines TRBV7-3 with TRBJ2-3; possible D gene TRBD2, 5 bases. The V and J ends lost 1 base and 4 bases respectively, with 6 bases between them. The CDR3 covers 13 residues. The germline V gene has CDR1 SGHTA and CDR2 FQGTGA. Looking up the rest from reference TRBV7-3 and TRBJ2-3 gives the full variable domain: GAGVSQTPSNKVTEKGKYVELRCDPISGHTALYWYRQSLGQGPEFLIYFQGTGAADDSGLPNDRFFAVRPEGSVSTLKIQRTERGDSAVYLCASSLRRADTQYFGPGTRLTVL.

The CDR3 sequence: CASSQASTGLTEAFF. Here the CDR3 DNA reads TGCGCCAGCAGCCAAGCCTCAACAGGTCTAACTGAAGCTTTCTTT. V gene TRBV4-3 combines with J gene TRBJ1-1; weak D call: TRBD1 (5 bases). Germline V CDR1 and CDR2: LGHNA, YSLEER. The CDR3 has 15 residues. Trimming took off 1 base at V and 5 bases at J, with 14 bases between the two ends.

This clone was observed a single time. This chain links TRBV4-2 with TRBJ2-2; D not certain. This CDR3 has 12 amino acids. CDR1 LGHNA and CDR2 YNFKEQ come from the germline V gene. The V and J ends lost 4 bases and 3 bases respectively, with 3 bases between them. Written as DNA, the CDR3 is TGTGCCAGCAGCCCCTACACCGGGGAGCTGTTTTTT. This gives the protein CASSPYTGELFF.